This T cell receptor beta chain emerged from a study of shared clonotypes between healthy human individuals. The CDR3 extends over 12 amino acids. The V and J ends lost 5 bases and 10 bases, in that order; junction bases with no gene match: 5. Looked up from germline, CDR1 is SEHNR and CDR2 is FQNEAQ (reference sequence). Worth noting for this clone: Its target is not known.

Only in-frame clones appear in the TCRdb table, and some are missing; sequencing was by immunoSEQ multiplex PCR. The sample consists of millions of clones, roughly nine tenths of them appearing once. Study outcomes and limitations: On the whole, naive subsets had larger estimated richness than memory subsets had.

V usage is TRBV7-9 and J usage is TRBJ2-1; 7 bases align to TRBD2. The clonotype comes from a man aged 18 to 29 in good health. Sequenced input: naive CD4+ T cells sorted from blood. Subset described: CD45RA+ positively selected. CDR3 loop: CASSASGLEQFF. The CDR3 DNA follows: TGTGCCAGCAGCGCTAGCGGATTAGAGCAGTTCTTC.